The 17 T cell receptor beta chains listed next were all sequenced from one sample in a study of Graves' ophthalmopathy and Graves' hyperthyroidism. RNA transcripts yielded amplified TCR beta CDR3 regions. RT-PCR with HTBI primers came first, then second-round multiplex PCR. MiXCR was run by TCRdb on the multiplex PCR reads, yielding one entry per CDR3 protein. The repertoire holds some 410,000 distinct CDR3 sequences, with more than 20% as singletons. Material for sequencing was peripheral blood. These receptors originate from a woman younger than 30 with stable Graves' hyperthyroidism.

This clonotype has at least ten counts. The J gene is TRBJ2-7, the V gene TRBV2; 8 bases map to TRBD2. The V gene end was trimmed by 5 bases and the J gene end by 3 bases; junction bases not matched to a gene: 6. The CDR3 loop spans 14 amino acids. In germline, CDR1 is SNHLY, CDR2 FYNNEI. In DNA, the CDR3 is TGTGCCAGCAGTCAGCGGGAGATTGTCTACGAGCAGTACTTC. Encoded protein: CASSQREIVYEQYF.

This clonotype was detected a few times. The V call is TRBV19, the J call TRBJ1-5; TRBD1 matches at 9 bases. This CDR3 has 13 residues. V dropped 8 bases and J dropped 5; count of bases not matched to a gene: 4. The germline gives CDR1 LNHDA, CDR2 SQIVND (reference sequence). CDR3 amino acids: CASRDRDDQPQHF. The CDR3 coding sequence is TGTGCCAGTCGGGACAGGGATGATCAGCCCCAGCATTTT. Full variable domain (rest looked up from reference TRBV19 and TRBJ1-5): DGGITQSPKYLFRKEGQNVTLSCEQNLNHDAMYWYRQDPGQGLRLIYYSQIVNDFQKGDIAEGYSVSREKKESFPLTVTSAQKNPTAFYLCASRDRDDQPQHFGDGTRLSIL.

This clonotype was seen ten or more times. The V and J genes are TRBV24-1 and TRBJ2-7; D ambiguous. This CDR3 contains 13 residues. V was trimmed by 2 bases and J by 2 bases, leaving 6 bases between them. CDR1 is KGHDR and CDR2 is SFDVKD in the germline V gene. CDR3 sequence: CATSDSSAYEQYF. The CDR3, as DNA: TGTGCCACCAGTGATTCCTCAGCCTACGAGCAGTACTTC.

The V call is TRBV2, the J call TRBJ2-5, with D uncertain. The V end lost 11 bases, the J end lost 7 bases, and 17 bases lay between the germline ends. CDR1 is SNHLY, CDR2 FYNNEI, per germline. There are 12 residues in the CDR3. The CDR3 protein is CAWGTSVGTQYF. In nucleotides, the CDR3 is TGTGCCTGGGGAACGAGCGTAGGGACCCAGTACTTC. The whole variable domain, remainder taken from reference TRBV2 and TRBJ2-5, is EPEVTQTPSHQVTQMGQEVILRCVPISNHLYFYWYRQILGQKVEFLVSFYNNEISEKSEIFDDQFSVERPDGSNFTLKIRSTKLEDSAMYFCAWGTSVGTQYFGPGTRLLVL.

This clonotype showed up just a few times. The chain recombines TRBV19 with TRBJ2-7; 8 bases fit TRBD1. Germline lookup yields CDR1 LNHDA and CDR2 SQIVND (reference sequence). The length of the CDR3 is 14 residues. With V trimmed by 5 bases and J by 2 bases, 5 bases remained unmatched. CDR3 loop: CASSYRTGPYEQYF. The CDR3 region has the DNA TGTGCCAGTAGTTACCGGACAGGGCCCTACGAGCAGTACTTC.

CDR3 DNA sequence: TGTGCCAGCAGTTTATTAGGCTTGACGTATGGCTACACCTTC. This sequence encodes CASSLLGLTYGYTF. The V and J genes are TRBV12-3 or TRBV12-4 and TRBJ1-2; no clear D gene. The V end was cut by 2 bases, the J end by 5 bases, with 12 bases between. The CDR3 has 14 amino acids.

Of note for this clonotype: An end of the junction differs from the germline gene, which may be a read error. The V call is TRBV6-5, the J call TRBJ1-3, with 8 bases identical to TRBD1. The CDR3 consists of 15 residues. Per germline, CDR1 MNHEY and CDR2 SVGAGI. CDR3 nucleotide sequence: TGTGCCAGCACTTACGGACAGGGTGATGGAAACACCATATATTTT. This codes for CASTYGQGDGNTIYF.

At least ten counts were recorded for this clonotype. This chain connects TRBV20-1 to TRBJ2-3; the D gene is possibly TRBD1 (6 bases). This CDR3 comprises 15 residues. The V gene lost 3 bases and the J gene lost 7 bases, with 20 bases spanning the gap. In germline, CDR1 is DFQATT, CDR2 SNEGSKA (reference sequence). DNA of the CDR3: TGCAGTGCTAGGACTGAGGGGCAGGGGATTAATACGCAGTATTTT. Protein sequence: CSARTEGQGINTQYF.

This clonotype showed up many times. This chain connects TRBV3-1 to TRBJ2-7, with D perhaps being TRBD1 or TRBD2 (5 bases each). The CDR3 loop spans 14 amino acids. The germline V and J ends were trimmed by 4 bases and 0 bases, with 10 bases remaining between them. Germline CDR1 is LGHDT and CDR2 is YNNKEL (reference sequence). As DNA, the CDR3 is TGTGCCAGCAGCCTGGGGACGCACTCCTACGAGCAGTACTTC. Amino acids: CASSLGTHSYEQYF.

The sample holds many counts of this clonotype. The CDR3 region is CASSSRMYEQYF. The CDR3 bases are TGTGCCAGCAGTTCCCGCATGTACGAGCAGTACTTC. The chain employs TRBV27 and TRBJ2-7; the D is unclear. CDR3 length: 12 amino acids. Germline V gene lookup returns CDR1 MNHEY and CDR2 SMNVEV (reference sequence). V was pared by 4 bases and J by 4 bases, with 8 bases between.

The chain employs TRBV12-3 or TRBV12-4 and TRBJ1-5; no reliable D call. The CDR3 is 16 amino acids. The germline V and J ends were trimmed by 8 bases and 2 bases, with 19 bases remaining between them. DNA of the CDR3: TGTGCCAGCCAAAAATCGGAGAATTGGGGCAATCAGCCCCAGCATTTT. This gives the protein CASQKSENWGNQPQHF.

The rearrangement joins TRBV7-3 to TRBJ1-1; 7 nucleotides line up with TRBD1. Germline CDR1 and CDR2: SGHTA and FQGTGA. V shed 1 base and J 4 bases; nucleotides not matched to a gene: 6. The CDR3 has 15 residues. CDR3 region: CASSLNEGAVTEAFF. DNA for the CDR3: TGTGCCAGCAGCTTAAATGAGGGGGCGGTCACTGAAGCTTTCTTT.

This clonotype was seen ten or more times. The chain recombines TRBV6-2 or TRBV6-3 with TRBJ1-3; D gene ambiguous. Germline values: CDR1 MNHEY, CDR2 SVGEGT. V was shortened by 2 bases and J by 0 bases, with 5 bases between the two germline ends. CDR3 length equals 14 residues. The CDR3 bases are TGTGCCAGCAGTTACGTGGACTCTGGAAACACCATATATTTT. Translation: CASSYVDSGNTIYF.

This clonotype was seen at least ten times. The chain is built from TRBV20-1 and TRBJ2-7; D remains ambiguous. V was cut by 4 bases and J by 2 bases, with 15 bases left in between. Looked up from germline, CDR1 is DFQATT and CDR2 is SNEGSKA (reference sequence). The CDR3 has 14 amino acids. The CDR3 loop reads CSATTSDVAYEQYF. The DNA for the CDR3 is TGCAGTGCTACCACCTCGGACGTAGCCTACGAGCAGTACTTC.

The V and J genes are TRBV11-2 and TRBJ1-2; TRBD1 is a possible D gene (5 bases). From germline, CDR1 is SGHAT and CDR2 FQNNGV. The V end was cut by 5 bases, the J end by 5 bases, with 21 bases between. The CDR3 is 16 residues long. CDR3 nucleotide sequence: TGTGCCAGCAGCCAATCCGGGACCCAGTTAATTTATGGCTACACCTTC. It encodes CASSQSGTQLIYGYTF.

V and J are TRBV12-3 or TRBV12-4 and TRBJ2-7; D possibly corresponds to TRBD2 (7 bases). The CDR3 extends over 15 amino acids. The ends were cut back, 2 bases at V and 3 bases at J, with 14 bases in the middle. CDR3 sequence: CASSLNGGQVYEQYF. CDR3 nucleotides: TGTGCCAGCAGTTTAAACGGGGGGCAGGTCTACGAGCAGTACTTC.

The rearrangement links TRBV28 to TRBJ1-5, with D unresolved. The CDR3 consists of 13 residues. CDR1 is MDHEN, CDR2 SYDVKM, per germline. The V end was cut by 8 bases, the J end by 0 bases, with 8 bases between. CDR3 amino acids: CASGRSSNQPQHF. As DNA, the CDR3 is TGTGCCAGCGGGCGAAGTAGCAATCAGCCCCAGCATTTT. The complete variable domain, with remaining parts taken from reference TRBV28 and TRBJ1-5, reads DVKVTQSSRYLVKRTGEKVFLECVQDMDHENMFWYRQDPGLGLRLIYFSYDVKMKEKGDIPEGYSVSREKKERFSLILESASTNQTSMYLCASGRSSNQPQHFGDGTRLSIL.